The TCR beta chain described here comes from a study of T cells after posttransplantation cyclophosphamide. Overall study findings and caveats: Donor-recipient repertoire similarity was low at 1-2 months, rising over year one. After PTCy, TRB diversity resembled that of CNI/methotrexate controls. Tissue-infiltrating T cells from skin or gut overlapped little with blood T cells.

This clone was picked up many times. Antigen unknown. V shed 5 bases, J shed 9 bases, and the junction held 8 bases outside the gene matches. Germline-derived CDR1 and CDR2 are KGHSH and LQKENI. This CDR3 is 14 amino acids long. This related bone marrow graft donor gave peripheral blood on the day of marrow donation. This table comes from immunoSEQ multiplex PCR, and its TCRdb copy is limited to in-frame clones, with some not included. Recorded here are about 40,000 clones, with no singletons, and the ten leading clones hold 3.5% to 5.5%. The sequenced sample was PBMCs. The origin of this receptor is a woman in her fifties or sixties in good health and a related stem cell transplant donor. This chain joins TRBV18 and TRBJ1-5, with 9 positions matching TRBD1. CDR3 loop: CASSTGQGTRPQHF. CDR3 coding DNA: TGTGCCAGCTCAACGGGACAGGGTACTAGGCCCCAGCATTTT.